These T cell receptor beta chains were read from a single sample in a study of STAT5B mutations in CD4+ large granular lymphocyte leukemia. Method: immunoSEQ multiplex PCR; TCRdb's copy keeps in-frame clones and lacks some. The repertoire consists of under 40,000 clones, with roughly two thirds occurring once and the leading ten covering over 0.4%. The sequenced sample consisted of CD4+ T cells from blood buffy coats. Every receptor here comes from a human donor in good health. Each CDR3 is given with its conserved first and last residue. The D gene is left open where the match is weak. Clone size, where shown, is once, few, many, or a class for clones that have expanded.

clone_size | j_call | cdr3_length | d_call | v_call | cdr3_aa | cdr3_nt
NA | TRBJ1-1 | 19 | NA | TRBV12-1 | CASSFRSRQVLIGDTEAFF | TGTGCCAGCAGCTTTAGGAGTAGGCAGGTGCTTATCGGCGACACTGAAGCTTTCTTT
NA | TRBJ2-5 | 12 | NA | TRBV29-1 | CSVEAQQETQYF | TGCAGCGTTGAAGCACAGCAAGAGACCCAGTACTTC
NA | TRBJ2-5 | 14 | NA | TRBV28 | CASSLSPAQETQYF | TGTGCCAGCAGTTTATCCCCTGCACAAGAGACCCAGTACTTC
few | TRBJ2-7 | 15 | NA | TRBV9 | CASSVVPVGGGEQYF | TGTGCCAGCAGCGTAGTCCCCGTAGGGGGGGGCGAGCAGTACTTC
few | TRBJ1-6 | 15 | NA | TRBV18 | CASSREDTDNSPLHF | TGTGCCAGCTCACGGGAGGACACTGATAATTCACCCCTCCACTTT
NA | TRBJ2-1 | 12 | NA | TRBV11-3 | CASSLHPAEQFF | TGTGCCAGCAGCTTACACCCGGCAGAGCAGTTCTTC
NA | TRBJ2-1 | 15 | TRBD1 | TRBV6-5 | CASRGTGGPYNEQFF | TGTGCCAGCAGAGGGACAGGGGGACCCTACAATGAGCAGTTCTTC
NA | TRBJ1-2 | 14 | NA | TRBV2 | CASKVGRTNYGYTF | TGTGCCAGCAAGGTTGGACGGACTAACTATGGCTACACCTTC
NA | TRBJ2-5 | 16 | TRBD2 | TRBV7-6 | CASSPGTILGRETQYF | TGTGCCAGCAGCCCGGGGACTATCCTGGGCCGAGAGACCCAGTACTTC
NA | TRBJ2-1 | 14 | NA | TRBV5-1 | CASSLAQVLNEQFF | TGCGCCAGCAGCTTGGCACAGGTTCTCAATGAGCAGTTCTTC
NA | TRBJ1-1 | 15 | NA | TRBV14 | CASSQALTGNTEAFF | TGTGCCAGCAGCCAGGCCCTTACAGGAAACACTGAAGCTTTCTTT
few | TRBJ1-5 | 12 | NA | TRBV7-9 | CASSHTLEPQHF | TGTGCCAGCAGCCATACCCTGGAGCCCCAGCATTTT
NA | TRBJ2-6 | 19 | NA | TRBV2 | CASSEALLGVYSGANVLTF | TGTGCCAGCAGTGAAGCGCTTCTAGGGGTTTACTCTGGGGCCAACGTCCTGACTTTC
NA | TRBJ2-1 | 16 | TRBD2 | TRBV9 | CASSVGVGGAVHEQFF | TGTGCCAGCAGCGTAGGGGTCGGGGGGGCGGTCCATGAGCAGTTCTTC
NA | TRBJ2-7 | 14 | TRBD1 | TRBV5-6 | CASSLDRGPYEQYF | TGTGCCAGCAGCTTGGACAGGGGGCCCTACGAGCAGTACTTC
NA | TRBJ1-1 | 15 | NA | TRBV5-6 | CASSLSDRMNTEAFF | TGTGCCAGCAGCCTATCGGACAGAATGAACACTGAAGCTTTCTTT
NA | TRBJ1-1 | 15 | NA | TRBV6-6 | CASRPRAFMNTEAFF | TGTGCCAGCAGACCCAGGGCTTTCATGAACACTGAAGCTTTCTTT
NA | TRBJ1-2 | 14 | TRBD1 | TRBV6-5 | CASSYRTGGYGYTF | TGTGCCAGCAGTTACAGGACAGGGGGATATGGCTACACCTTC
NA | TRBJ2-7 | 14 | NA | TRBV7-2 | CASSPPRVPSEQYF | TGTGCCAGCAGCCCTCCCCGGGTCCCCTCCGAGCAGTACTTC
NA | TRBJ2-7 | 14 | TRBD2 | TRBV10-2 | CASSTSGGAYEQYF | TGCGCCAGCAGTACTAGCGGGGGGGCTTACGAGCAGTACTTC
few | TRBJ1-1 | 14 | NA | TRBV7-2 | CASSPLGGNTEAFF | TGTGCCAGCAGCCCATTAGGGGGGAACACTGAAGCTTTCTTT
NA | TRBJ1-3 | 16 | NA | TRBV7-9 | CASRPTGGGYGNTIYF | TGTGCCAGCAGGCCAACGGGAGGCGGGTATGGAAACACCATATATTTT
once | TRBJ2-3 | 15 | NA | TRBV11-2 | CASTSIGGSTDTQYF | TGTGCCAGCACCTCGATCGGGGGTAGCACAGATACGCAGTATTTT
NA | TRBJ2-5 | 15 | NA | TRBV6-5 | CASSSPTRINRKSYF | TGTGCCAGCAGTTCCCCGACTAGAATAAACCGAAAGTCTTACTTC
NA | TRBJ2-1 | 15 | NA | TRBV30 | CAWSVLTLGYNEQFF | TGTGCCTGGAGTGTACTGACCCTGGGGTACAATGAGCAGTTCTTC
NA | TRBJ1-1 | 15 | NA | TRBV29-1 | CSVEIPGGLGTEAFF | TGCAGCGTTGAGATACCGGGCGGGTTGGGCACTGAAGCTTTCTTT
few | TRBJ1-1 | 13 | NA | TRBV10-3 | CAIRDSPNTEAFF | TGTGCCATCAGGGACAGCCCCAACACTGAAGCTTTCTTT
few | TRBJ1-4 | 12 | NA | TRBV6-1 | CASSPLGEKLFF | TGTGCCAGCAGTCCCTTGGGGGAAAAACTGTTTTTT
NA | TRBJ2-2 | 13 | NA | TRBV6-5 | CASMRDNTGELFF | TGTGCCAGCATGAGGGATAACACCGGGGAGCTGTTTTTT
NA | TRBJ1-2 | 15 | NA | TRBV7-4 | CASSLAPVANYGYTF | TGTGCCAGCAGCTTAGCCCCGGTTGCTAACTATGGCTACACCTTC
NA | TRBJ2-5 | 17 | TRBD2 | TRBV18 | CASSPLASAGGHETQYF | TGTGCCAGCTCACCACTAGCCAGCGCGGGGGGGCATGAGACCCAGTACTTC
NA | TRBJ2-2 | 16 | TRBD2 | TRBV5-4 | CASSKPSGGITGELFF | TGTGCCAGCAGCAAACCTAGCGGGGGGATCACCGGGGAGCTGTTTTTT
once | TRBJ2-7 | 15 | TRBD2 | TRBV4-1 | CASSQGRGPGGEQYF | TGCGCCAGCAGCCAAGGCCGGGGGCCGGGGGGGGAGCAGTACTTC
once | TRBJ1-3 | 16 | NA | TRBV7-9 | CASSPPDGGFRNTIYF | TGTGCCAGCAGCCCACCCGACGGAGGATTCAGAAACACCATATATTTT
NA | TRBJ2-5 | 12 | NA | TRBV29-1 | CSVDRGGETQYF | TGCAGCGTTGACAGAGGGGGGGAGACCCAGTACTTC
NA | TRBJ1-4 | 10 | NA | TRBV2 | CASLGRKLFF | TGTGCCAGCCTCGGGAGAAAACTGTTTTTT
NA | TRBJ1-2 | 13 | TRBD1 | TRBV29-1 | CSVVSSGGGGYTF | TGCAGCGTTGTCTCCTCAGGGGGAGGTGGCTACACCTTC
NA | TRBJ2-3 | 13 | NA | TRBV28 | CASSLTSTDTQYF | TGTGCCAGCAGTTTGACGAGCACAGATACGCAGTATTTT
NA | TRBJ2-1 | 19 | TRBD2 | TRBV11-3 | CASSLGGLAGLNAYNEQFF | TGTGCCAGCAGCTTAGGGGGACTAGCGGGGCTTAACGCCTACAATGAGCAGTTCTTC
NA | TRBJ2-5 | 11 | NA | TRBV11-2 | CASSRVETQYF | TGTGCCAGCAGCCGGGTAGAGACCCAGTACTTC
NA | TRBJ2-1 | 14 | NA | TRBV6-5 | CASSPGISYNEQFF | TGTGCCAGCAGTCCGGGAATCTCCTACAATGAGCAGTTCTTC
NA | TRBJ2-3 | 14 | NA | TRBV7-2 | CASSPALRADTQYF | TGTGCCAGCAGCCCAGCCTTACGGGCAGATACGCAGTATTTT
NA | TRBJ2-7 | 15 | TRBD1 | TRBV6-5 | CASSSTTGVRHEQYF | TGTGCCAGCAGTTCCACGACAGGGGTAAGGCACGAGCAGTACTTC
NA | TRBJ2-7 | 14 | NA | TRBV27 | CASSLSPGSYEQYF | TGTGCCAGCAGTTTATCTCCGGGCAGCTACGAGCAGTACTTC
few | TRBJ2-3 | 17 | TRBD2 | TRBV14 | CASSPDLTAGVTDTQYF | TGTGCCAGCAGCCCAGATTTGACAGCGGGGGTCACAGATACGCAGTATTTT
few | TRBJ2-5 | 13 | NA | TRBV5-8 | CASSLKGVGTQYF | TGTGCCAGCAGCTTGAAAGGGGTTGGGACCCAGTACTTC